This TCR beta chain was profiled in a study of T cells after yellow fever vaccination. TCRdb re-analysed the 5' RACE reads in MiXCR, keeping a single row per CDR3 protein. The table lists hundreds of thousands of distinct CDR3 sequences, 9% to 15% of them singletons, with 15% in the top ten. Unmatched junction bases numbered 8, after V lost 3 bases and J lost 9 bases. The CDR3 loop spans 15 amino acids. Germline-derived CDR1 and CDR2 are SGHTA and FQGNSA. The table lists this clonotype with many counts. Sequenced material: PBMCs, taken on the day of the yellow fever booster vaccination. The chain has TRBV7-2 and TRBJ2-1; TRBD2 aligns across 10 bases. The clonotype originates from a man younger than 45 who received the YFV17D yellow fever vaccine. The CDR3 DNA sequence: TGTGCCAGCAGCTTTTCCGGGACTAGCGTGCCTGAGCAGTTCTTC. This translates into CASSFSGTSVPEQFF.